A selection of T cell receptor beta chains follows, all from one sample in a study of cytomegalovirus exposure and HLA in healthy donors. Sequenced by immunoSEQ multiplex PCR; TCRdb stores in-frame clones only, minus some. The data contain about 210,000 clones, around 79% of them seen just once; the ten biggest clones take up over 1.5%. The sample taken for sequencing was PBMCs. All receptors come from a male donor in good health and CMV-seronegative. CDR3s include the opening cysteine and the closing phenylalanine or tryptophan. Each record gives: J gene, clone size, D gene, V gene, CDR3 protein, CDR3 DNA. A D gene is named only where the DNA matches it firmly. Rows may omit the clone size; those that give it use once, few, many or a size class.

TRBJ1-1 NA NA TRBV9 CASSVEDGDFGMNTEAFF TGTGCCAGCAGCGTAGAGGACGGGGATTTTGGGATGAACACTGAAGCTTTCTTT
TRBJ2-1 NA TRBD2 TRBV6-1 CASSAWGLEQFF TGTGCCAGCAGCGCGTGGGGACTAGAGCAGTTCTTC
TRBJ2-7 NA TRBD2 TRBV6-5 CASSPSGEGYYEQYF TGTGCCAGCAGCCCGTCCGGGGAGGGATACTACGAGCAGTACTTC
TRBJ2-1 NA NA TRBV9 CASSVVGAHNEQFF TGTGCCAGCAGCGTAGTTGGGGCCCACAATGAGCAGTTCTTC
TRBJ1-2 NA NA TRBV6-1 CASSENGYGIYGYTF TGTGCCAGCAGTGAAAACGGGTACGGTATCTATGGCTACACCTTC
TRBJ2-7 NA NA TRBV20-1 CHPQGSDEQYF TGCCACCCTCAGGGAAGCGACGAGCAGTACTTC
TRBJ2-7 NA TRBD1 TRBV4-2 CASSQGGQTYEQYF TGTGCCAGCAGCCAAGGGGGACAGACCTACGAGCAGTACTTC
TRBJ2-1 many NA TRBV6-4 CASSDGGGSGEQFF TGTGCCAGCAGTGACGGGGGCGGGAGTGGAGAGCAGTTCTTC
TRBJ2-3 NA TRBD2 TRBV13 CASPGGRRDTQYF TGTGCCAGCCCGGGAGGGCGACGAGATACGCAGTATTTT
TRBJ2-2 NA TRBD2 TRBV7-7 CASSSSTSGGARTGELFF TGTGCCAGCAGCTCCTCCACTAGCGGGGGGGCCCGCACCGGGGAGCTGTTTTTT
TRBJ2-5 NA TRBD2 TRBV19 CASSVLAGETQYF TGTGCCAGTAGTGTCCTAGCGGGCGAGACCCAGTACTTC
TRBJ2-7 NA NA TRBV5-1 CASSSHYREPNEQYF TGCGCCAGCAGCTCACACTACAGGGAACCCAACGAGCAGTACTTC
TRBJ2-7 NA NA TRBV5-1 CASSYGTKGEQYF TGCGCCAGCAGCTACGGGACAAAGGGAGAGCAGTACTTC
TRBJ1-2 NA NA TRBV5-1 CASSLEAYGYTF TGCGCCAGCAGCTTGGAAGCCTATGGCTACACCTTC
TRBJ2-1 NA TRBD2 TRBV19 CASSMIGLAGPGHNEQFF TGTGCCAGTAGTATGATAGGACTAGCGGGACCGGGCCACAATGAGCAGTTCTTC
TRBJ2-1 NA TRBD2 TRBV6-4 CASSEASGSPNEQFF TGTGCCAGCAGTGAGGCTAGCGGGAGCCCCAATGAGCAGTTCTTC
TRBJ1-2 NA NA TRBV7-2 CASSSAGSTNYGYTF TGTGCCAGCAGCTCAGCGGGCTCCACTAACTATGGCTACACCTTC
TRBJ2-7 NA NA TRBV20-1 CSASRGEQYF TGCAGTGCTAGCAGGGGCGAGCAGTACTTC
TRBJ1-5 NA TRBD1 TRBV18 CASSWDRGQPQHF TGTGCCAGCTCTTGGGACAGGGGCCAGCCCCAGCATTTT
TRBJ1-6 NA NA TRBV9 CASSVVVNSPLHF TGTGCCAGCAGCGTAGTAGTTAATTCACCCCTCCACTTT
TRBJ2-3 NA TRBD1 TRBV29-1 CSAPGQGALDTQYF TGCAGCGCCCCGGGACAGGGGGCGTTGGATACGCAGTATTTT
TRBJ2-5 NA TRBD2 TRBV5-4 CAGGFAGGTRETQYF TGTGCCGGGGGATTTGCGGGGGGGACGAGGGAGACCCAGTACTTC
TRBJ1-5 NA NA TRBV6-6 CASSTAWGDGNQPQHF TGTGCCAGCAGCACGGCTTGGGGAGATGGCAATCAGCCCCAGCATTTT
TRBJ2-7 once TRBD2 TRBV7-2 CASSLSVAGGLGYEQYF TGTGCCAGCAGCTTATCGGTAGCGGGGGGGCTTGGGTACGAGCAGTACTTC
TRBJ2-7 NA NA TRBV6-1 CASRPFSRGYEQYF TGTGCCAGCAGACCTTTCTCACGGGGGTACGAGCAGTACTTC
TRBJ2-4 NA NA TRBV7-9 CASSSPQGTKNIQYF TGTGCCAGCAGCTCCCCCCAGGGCACCAAAAACATTCAGTACTTC
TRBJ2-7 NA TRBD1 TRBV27 CASSWTGDEQYF TGTGCCAGCAGTTGGACAGGGGACGAGCAGTACTTC
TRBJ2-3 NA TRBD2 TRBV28 CASSLIEKAGGDTQYF TGTGCCAGCAGTCTAATAGAAAAAGCGGGGGGAGATACGCAGTATTTT
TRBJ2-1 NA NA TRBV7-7 CASSPTYGPGLYNEQFF TGTGCTAGCAGCCCAACTTATGGTCCCGGACTCTACAATGAGCAGTTCTTC
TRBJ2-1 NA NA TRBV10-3 CAISESPTRMNEQFF TGTGCCATCAGTGAGTCCCCGACTAGGATGAATGAGCAGTTCTTC
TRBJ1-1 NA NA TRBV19 CASSNRRRDGTEAFF TGTGCCAGTAGTAATAGGAGGAGGGATGGCACTGAAGCTTTCTTT
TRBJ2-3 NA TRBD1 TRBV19 CASNRQGAQYF TGTGCCAGCAATCGACAGGGGGCGCAGTATTTT
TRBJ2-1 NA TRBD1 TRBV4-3 CASSQEGTGGYNEQFF TGCGCCAGCAGCCAAGAGGGGACAGGGGGCTACAATGAGCAGTTCTTC
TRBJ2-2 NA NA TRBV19 CASTRDTGELFF TGTGCCAGTACTAGAGACACCGGGGAGCTGTTTTTT
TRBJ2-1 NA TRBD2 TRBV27 CASGTSNFRDEQFF TGTGCCAGCGGGACTAGTAATTTTAGGGATGAGCAGTTCTTC
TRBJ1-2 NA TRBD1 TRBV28 CASSLGQGRHYGYTF TGTGCCAGCAGCTTGGGACAGGGTCGCCACTATGGCTACACCTTC
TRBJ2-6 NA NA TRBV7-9 CASSLGDSGANVLTF TGTGCCAGCAGCTTGGGAGACTCTGGGGCCAACGTCCTGACTTTC
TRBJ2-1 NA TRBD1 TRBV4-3 CASSQVFQTGPNNEQFF TGCGCCAGCAGCCAAGTTTTTCAGACAGGGCCGAACAATGAGCAGTTCTTC
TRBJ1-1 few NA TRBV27 CASSLWANRLNTEAFF TGTGCCAGCAGTTTATGGGCAAATCGCCTAAACACTGAAGCTTTCTTT
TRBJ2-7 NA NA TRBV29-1 CSVEGAGYEQYF TGCAGCGTTGAAGGCGCCGGCTACGAGCAGTACTTC
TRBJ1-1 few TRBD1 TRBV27 CASTGQGATEAFF TGTGCCAGCACCGGACAGGGGGCTACTGAAGCTTTCTTT
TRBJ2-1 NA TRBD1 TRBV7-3 CASSKPGGYEQFF TGTGCCAGCAGCAAACCAGGGGGCTATGAGCAGTTCTTC
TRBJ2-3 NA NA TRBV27 CASKGGSTDTQYF TGTGCCAGCAAAGGGGGTAGCACAGATACGCAGTATTTT
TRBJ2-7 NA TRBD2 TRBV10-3 CAISEGLAGFFFEQYF TGTGCCATCAGTGAGGGACTAGCGGGATTTTTCTTCGAGCAGTACTTC
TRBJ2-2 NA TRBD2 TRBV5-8 CASSLEASGGYTGELFF TGTGCCAGCAGCTTGGAGGCTAGCGGGGGATACACCGGGGAGCTGTTTTTT
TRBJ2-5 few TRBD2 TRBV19 CASGPLRGAGETQYF TGTGCCAGTGGGCCCTTGCGGGGGGCCGGGGAGACCCAGTACTTC
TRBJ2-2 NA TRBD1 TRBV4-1 CASSQGDRTNTGELFF TGCGCCAGCAGCCAAGGGGACAGGACGAACACCGGGGAGCTGTTTTTT
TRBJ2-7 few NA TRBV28 CASSFTGYSYEQYF TGTGCCAGCAGTTTCACAGGGTACTCCTACGAGCAGTACTTC
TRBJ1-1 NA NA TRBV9 CASSPTGTLNTEAFF TGTGCCAGCAGCCCAACCGGGACATTGAACACTGAAGCTTTCTTT
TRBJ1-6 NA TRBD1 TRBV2 CASSPGQYNSPLHF TGTGCCAGCAGTCCGGGACAGTATAATTCACCCCTCCACTTT
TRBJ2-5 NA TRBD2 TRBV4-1 CASSGRGGLAGVQETQYF TGCGCCAGCAGCGGGCGGGGAGGGCTAGCGGGGGTACAAGAGACCCAGTACTTC
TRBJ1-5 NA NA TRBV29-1 CSASDGVIQPQHF TGCAGCGCCTCGGACGGGGTGATCCAGCCCCAGCATTTT
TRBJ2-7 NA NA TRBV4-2 CASSQDGAGNYEQYF TGTGCCAGCAGCCAAGATGGGGCAGGGAACTACGAGCAGTACTTC
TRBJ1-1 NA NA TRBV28 CASSLEPGVNTEAFF TGTGCCAGCAGTTTAGAGCCAGGCGTGAACACTGAAGCTTTCTTT
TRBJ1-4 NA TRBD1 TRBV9 CASSVAGTGTEKLFF TGTGCCAGCAGCGTAGCGGGGACAGGGACTGAAAAACTGTTTTTT
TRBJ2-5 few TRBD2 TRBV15 CATSNGGREETQYF TGTGCCACCAGCAATGGCGGGAGGGAAGAGACCCAGTACTTC
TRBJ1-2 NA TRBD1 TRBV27 CASSPRTGEFNTF TGTGCCAGCAGTCCGCGGACAGGGGAATTCAACACCTTC
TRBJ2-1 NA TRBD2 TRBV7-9 CASSLLTGGPLHEQFF TGTGCCAGCAGCTTACTAACGGGAGGGCCGCTCCATGAGCAGTTCTTC
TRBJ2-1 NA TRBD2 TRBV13 CASSLEVRLAEINEQFF TGTGCCAGCAGCTTAGAAGTTAGGCTAGCGGAAATCAATGAGCAGTTCTTC